One sample yielded the 15 T cell receptor beta chains listed below, sequenced in a study of blood T cell repertoires in COVID-19. The assay was immunoSEQ multiplex PCR, and TCRdb's table has in-frame clones only and misses some. The sample shows 200,000 to 300,000 clones, more than 75% of them seen only once. The specimen was peripheral blood. These TCRs come from a woman aged 55-69 years with active or convalescent COVID-19.

V gene TRBV6-5 combines with J gene TRBJ2-7; 7 nucleotides match TRBD1. The germline V gene has CDR1 MNHEY and CDR2 SVGAGI. V shed 7 bases and J 5 bases; nucleotides not matched to a gene: 5. This CDR3 spans 12 amino acids. The CDR3 spells CASKGQSHEQYF. The CDR3 bases are TGTGCCAGCAAGGGACAGAGCCACGAGCAGTACTTC.

This chain links TRBV7-2 with TRBJ2-7, with 14 positions matching TRBD2. This CDR3 contains 17 residues. Germline V lookup: CDR1 SGHTA, CDR2 FQGNSA. V was pared by 4 bases and J by 4 bases, with 9 bases of the junction left unmatched. The CDR3 coding sequence is TGTGCCAGCAGCTCGCTAGGGACTAGCGGGGGAGCTTACGAGCAGTACTTC. Translated, it gives CASSSLGTSGGAYEQYF.

This clone has ten or more counts. The rearrangement links TRBV27 to TRBJ2-7; perhaps TRBD2 as D (5 bases). CDR3 length equals 15 residues. The germline V gene encodes CDR1 MNHEY and CDR2 SMNVEV (reference sequence). V was cut by 3 bases and J by 3 bases, with 15 bases left in between. This CDR3 reads CASSFSFGGDYEQYF. The CDR3 bases are TGTGCCAGCAGTTTTAGCTTTGGAGGAGACTACGAGCAGTACTTC.

CDR3 sequence reads: CASSLDVRAGVREQFF. As DNA, the CDR3 is TGTGCCAGCAGCTTAGATGTCAGGGCGGGAGTTCGAGAGCAGTTCTTC. This chain joins TRBV7-8 and TRBJ2-1, with 7 bases matching TRBD2. With V trimmed by 1 base and J by 10 bases, 13 bases remained unmatched. CDR1 SGHVS and CDR2 FQNEAQ come from the germline V gene. This CDR3 is 16 amino acids long.

The chain couples TRBV7-2 to TRBJ2-7, with D possibly matching TRBD1 (5 bases). Germline lookup yields CDR1 SGHTA and CDR2 FQGNSA. The CDR3 runs to 16 residues. Between the trimmed V and J ends, which lost 4 bases and 2 bases, there was a span of 18 bases. DNA for the CDR3: TGTGCCAGCAGCTCCCAGGGTTACTCAACTACCTACGAGCAGTACTTC. As protein: CASSSQGYSTTYEQYF.

The chain has TRBV30 and TRBJ1-2, with 9 bases that match TRBD1. This CDR3 has 13 amino acids. Per the germline V gene, CDR1 is GTSNPN and CDR2 is SVGIG (reference sequence). Trimming removed 4 bases from V and 7 bases from J; junction bases left unmatched: 7. CDR3 protein: CAWTEGQGSGYTF. The CDR3 region has the DNA TGTGCCTGGACCGAGGGACAGGGTAGTGGCTACACCTTC.

The rearrangement uses TRBV15 and TRBJ1-6; D is uncertain. The CDR3 extends over 14 amino acids. Germline V lookup: CDR1 LNHNV, CDR2 YYDKDF (reference sequence). Trimming shortened V by 2 bases and J by 6 bases, and 8 bases separated the two germline ends. The DNA for the CDR3 is TGTGCCACCAGCAGACCACCGGGTAATTCACCCCTCCACTTT. It yields the protein CATSRPPGNSPLHF.

This chain links TRBV19 with TRBJ2-3, with 10 positions matching TRBD2. The CDR3 consists of 18 residues. V was clipped by 5 bases and J by 0 bases; unmatched bases: 11. CDR1 and CDR2 (germline): LNHDA, SQIVND (reference sequence). The chain's CDR3 is CASSRVSGGATSTDTQYF. CDR3 nucleotide sequence: TGTGCCAGTAGTCGGGTCAGCGGGGGGGCCACTAGCACAGATACGCAGTATTTT.

The chain joins TRBV3-1 (or the pseudogene TRBV3-2) to TRBJ1-4; D unclear. Germline CDR1 LGHDT, CDR2 YNNKEL (reference sequence). The V and J ends lost 2 bases and 8 bases respectively, with 9 bases between them. The CDR3 sequence is 13 residues long. The CDR3 loop is CASSQHNREKLFF. Written as DNA, the CDR3 is TGTGCCAGCAGCCAACATAACCGGGAAAAACTGTTTTTT.

This chain connects TRBV9 to TRBJ2-5, with 16 bases that match TRBD2. This CDR3 comprises 16 residues. Germline trimming cut 4 bases from V and 4 bases from J; bases unmatched to any gene: 4. The germline gives CDR1 SGDLS, CDR2 YYNGEE. This CDR3 reads CASSPGTSGGAETQYF. In nucleotides, the CDR3 is TGTGCCAGCAGCCCCGGGACTAGCGGGGGGGCAGAGACCCAGTACTTC.

V and J are TRBV2 and TRBJ1-5, with 11 bases that match TRBD1. The CDR3 loop spans 14 amino acids. Trimming at V came to 6 bases and at J to 7 bases, leaving 5 bases not matched to a gene. Germline V gene sequence: CDR1 SNHLY, CDR2 FYNNEI. CDR3 DNA: TGTGCCAGCAGAGGACAGGGGGCGGGACAGCCCCAGCATTTT. Encoded protein: CASRGQGAGQPQHF.

This rearrangement joins TRBV9 to TRBJ2-7, with D uncertain. CDR3 size: 15 residues. The germline gives CDR1 SGDLS, CDR2 YYNGEE. Trimming cost V 0 bases and J 0 bases, with 10 bases left between them. This chain's CDR3 is CASSVGATSSYEQYF. The CDR3 DNA reads TGTGCCAGCAGCGTAGGCGCCACCTCCTCCTACGAGCAGTACTTC.

The chain has TRBV18 and TRBJ1-1; 7 bases map to TRBD1. From germline, CDR1 is KGHSH and CDR2 LQKENI. V lost 5 bases and J lost 3; bases outside the gene matches: 9. The CDR3 has 15 residues. The CDR3 region has the DNA TGTGCCAGCTCAGCGACAGGGAGCCGGGACACTGAAGCTTTCTTT. Translated, it gives CASSATGSRDTEAFF.

CDR3: CASSLDRAAYGYTF. The CDR3, as DNA: TGTGCCAGCTCGCTCGACAGGGCGGCCTATGGCTACACCTTC. This chain joins TRBV18 and TRBJ1-2; 7 bases are a match to TRBD1. CDR3 size: 14 residues. Germline CDR1 KGHSH, CDR2 LQKENI. V was pared by 6 bases and J by 4 bases, with 8 bases of the junction left unmatched.

In this sample, this clone turned up a few times. This chain uses TRBV30 with TRBJ2-3; TRBD2 might be the D (6 bases). Trimming took 1 base from V and 2 from J, leaving 16 bases between them. This CDR3 is 16 amino acids long. Germline lookup yields CDR1 GTSNPN and CDR2 SVGIG (reference sequence). In DNA form, the CDR3 reads TGTGCCTGGAGTGCAGGGACTCATGGGGCCACAGATACGCAGTATTTT. Residues: CAWSAGTHGATDTQYF.